This T cell receptor (beta chain) was obtained from a study of identical twins. TCRdb reprocessed the 5' RACE reads via MiXCR and lists one record per CDR3 protein. Of approximately 700,000 distinct CDR3 sequences listed, less than 7% are singletons. Trimming stripped 2 bases from V and 7 bases from J, with 11 bases between. There are 13 residues in the CDR3. CDR1 is MNHEY and CDR2 is SVGAGI in the germline V gene. This clonotype was counted a few times. Its antigen is unidentified. Points from the study as a whole: Analyses based on zero insertions could be partly confounded by invariant MAIT and iNKT cells. Insertion counts were lower in abundant cord blood beta clonotypes, a trend that memory repertoires did not show.

Sequencing was performed on naive T cells sorted from blood. The chain is built from TRBV6-5 and TRBJ1-1; D uncertain. The sequence was obtained from a man younger than 35 in good health. CDR3: CASSYGQKFEAFF. In nucleotides, the CDR3 is TGTGCCAGCAGTTACGGGCAAAAGTTTGAAGCTTTCTTT.